The rows below give T cell receptor beta chains drawn from one sample of a study of blood T cell repertoires in COVID-19. Sequenced by immunoSEQ multiplex PCR; TCRdb stores in-frame clones only, minus some. The sample shows about 72,000 clones, about four fifths of them seen only once. Sequenced sample: peripheral blood. The receptor source for this set is a human donor in a cohort sampled during active COVID-19. Each CDR3 is given with its conserved first and last residue. The D gene is left open where the match is weak. Size values are once, few and many counts, or a class for expanded clones, and some rows have none.

cdr3_aa,cdr3_nt,d_call,v_call,clone_size,j_call
CASSERTGSYYNSPLHF,TGTGCCAGCAGTGAAAGGACAGGGAGTTACTATAATTCACCCCTCCACTTT,TRBD1,TRBV6-1,-,TRBJ1-6
CASSLGRYYEQYF,TGTGCCAGCAGTCTTGGGAGGTACTACGAGCAGTACTTC,-,TRBV12-3/TRBV12-4,-,TRBJ2-7
CASSQVAYNEQFF,TGTGCCAGCAGCCAAGTAGCGTACAATGAGCAGTTCTTC,-,TRBV14,-,TRBJ2-1
CASKPRWVGDHEQFF,TGTGCCAGCAAACCTAGGTGGGTCGGGGATCATGAGCAGTTCTTC,-,TRBV7-8,-,TRBJ2-1
CASRNSYGYTF,TGTGCCAGCAGAAACAGCTATGGCTACACCTTC,-,TRBV6-6,-,TRBJ1-2
CATGSSETNEKLFF,TGTGCCACCGGCTCTAGCGAAACTAATGAAAAACTGTTTTTT,-,TRBV10-3,-,TRBJ1-4
CASSRLGSPLHF,TGTGCCAGCAGCCGCCTCGGGTCACCCCTCCACTTT,-,TRBV5-8,few,TRBJ1-6
CASSLGTGDEKLFF,TGTGCCAGCAGCTTAGGGACAGGGGATGAAAAACTGTTTTTT,TRBD1,TRBV11-2,-,TRBJ1-4
CASSPQGQGSTGELFF,TGTGCCAGCTCACCACAGGGACAGGGGTCCACCGGGGAGCTGTTTTTT,TRBD1,TRBV18,-,TRBJ2-2
CASKFSGLANVLTF,TGTGCCAGCAAATTTTCGGGGTTGGCCAACGTCCTGACTTTC,-,TRBV6-5,-,TRBJ2-6
CASRGSRGAPDTQYF,TGTGCCAGCAGAGGGAGTCGGGGGGCCCCAGATACGCAGTATTTT,-,TRBV2,-,TRBJ2-3
CASSPQGSGYTF,TGTGCCAGCAGCCCACAGGGTTCTGGCTACACCTTC,-,TRBV5-4,-,TRBJ1-2
CASSVERLAGGPSTGELFF,TGTGCCAGCAGCGTAGAAAGGCTAGCGGGGGGGCCGAGCACCGGGGAGCTGTTTTTT,TRBD2,TRBV9,-,TRBJ2-2
CASRHSGNAPYEQYF,TGTGCCAGCAGGCACTCGGGGAATGCGCCCTACGAGCAGTACTTC,-,TRBV6-5,few,TRBJ2-7
CASSLSGAVVEQFF,TGTGCCAGCAGCTTATCCGGCGCGGTCGTGGAGCAGTTCTTC,-,TRBV7-8,-,TRBJ2-1
CASSTQRGPSTDTQYF,TGTGCCAGTAGTACCCAGCGGGGCCCTAGCACAGATACGCAGTATTTT,TRBD2,TRBV19,-,TRBJ2-3
CASSPSKGGGYGYTF,TGTGCCAGCTCACCAAGTAAAGGGGGCGGCTATGGCTACACCTTC,TRBD1,TRBV18,-,TRBJ1-2
CASSLRQGNYGYTF,TGTGCCAGCAGCCTGCGACAGGGAAACTATGGCTACACCTTC,TRBD1,TRBV7-8,-,TRBJ1-2
CASSLGRTSADTQYF,TGTGCCAGCAGCTTGGGGAGGACTAGCGCAGATACGCAGTATTTT,TRBD2,TRBV5-4,once,TRBJ2-3
CAWTVGLEQYF,TGTGCCTGGACGGTGGGCCTCGAGCAGTACTTC,-,TRBV30,-,TRBJ2-7
CASSPGQGMAYEQYF,TGTGCCAGCAGCCCGGGACAGGGAATGGCCTACGAGCAGTACTTC,TRBD1,TRBV5-5,-,TRBJ2-7
CASSQEGDSGGVYEQYF,TGTGCCAGCAGCCAAGAGGGGGATAGCGGGGGAGTCTACGAGCAGTACTTC,TRBD2,TRBV4-2,-,TRBJ2-7
CASRNGGTTGELFF,TGTGCCAGTAGGAACGGGGGGACCACCGGGGAGCTGTTTTTT,TRBD2,TRBV19,once,TRBJ2-2
CASSQNNGPSGNTIYF,TGTGCCAGCTCACAGAATAATGGCCCCTCTGGAAACACCATATATTTT,-,TRBV18,-,TRBJ1-3
CASSDGTRNTEAFF,TGTGCCAGCAGTGATGGGACACGGAACACTGAAGCTTTCTTT,-,TRBV2,few,TRBJ1-1
CASRRAGYSNYGYTF,TGTGCCAGTAGGCGGGCCGGTTACTCTAACTATGGCTACACCTTC,-,TRBV19,-,TRBJ1-2
CASSLGQPQHF,TGTGCCAGCAGTTTGGGCCAGCCCCAGCATTTT,-,TRBV28,-,TRBJ1-5
CASSLQGALNTEAFF,TGCGCCAGCAGCCTCCAAGGGGCTTTGAACACTGAAGCTTTCTTT,-,TRBV5-1,-,TRBJ1-1
CASSGQLNTEAFF,TGTGCCAGCTCAGGACAACTGAACACTGAAGCTTTCTTT,-,TRBV18,once,TRBJ1-1
CASRRQEYNEKLFF,TGTGCCAGCAGGAGACAGGAGTATAATGAAAAACTGTTTTTT,-,TRBV5-5,-,TRBJ1-4
CASRGYRSTDTQYF,TGTGCCAGCAGAGGGTACAGGAGCACAGATACGCAGTATTTT,-,TRBV7-9,-,TRBJ2-3
CASGSVSQVYGYTF,TGTGCCAGCGGGTCCGTAAGCCAGGTCTATGGCTACACCTTC,-,TRBV7-9,-,TRBJ1-2
CASNPMNTGELFF,TGCGCCAGCAATCCTATGAACACCGGGGAGCTGTTTTTT,-,TRBV5-1,-,TRBJ2-2
CASRSGGAGYNEQFF,TGTGCCAGCAGGAGCGGGGGGGCAGGTTACAATGAGCAGTTCTTC,TRBD2,TRBV5-4,-,TRBJ2-1
CASSRGTYEQYF,TGTGCCAGCAGTAGGGGGACCTACGAGCAGTACTTC,-,TRBV7-9,-,TRBJ2-7
CAWSWGQNPTNEKLFF,TGTGCCTGGAGCTGGGGACAGAACCCAACTAATGAAAAACTGTTTTTT,TRBD1,TRBV30,once,TRBJ1-4
CASSQAGADTEAFF,TGTGCCAGCAGCCAAGCAGGGGCAGACACTGAAGCTTTCTTT,-,TRBV3-1/TRBV3-2,-,TRBJ1-1
CASSRQGRNTEAFF,TGTGCCAGCAGCCGTCAGGGGCGGAACACTGAAGCTTTCTTT,-,TRBV11-2,few,TRBJ1-1